The 22 T cell receptor beta chains listed next were all sequenced from one sample in a study of T-cell reconstitution after alpha-beta-depleted transplantation in children. During its preparation, the TCRbeta library received unique molecular identifiers. MiXCR was run by TCRdb on the PCR reads, yielding one entry per CDR3 protein. The sample consists of nearly 400,000 distinct CDR3 sequences, over 20% of them appearing once. The source was PBMCs from the stem cell graft donor, collected from the stem cell graft. The receptor set was obtained from a human donor who donated a stem cell graft to a child with acute myeloid leukemia.

This clonotype has just a few counts. This chain connects TRBV12-3 or TRBV12-4 to TRBJ2-7; D might be TRBD1 or TRBD2, each matching 5 bases. This CDR3 contains 15 residues. With 5 bases removed from V and 5 bases from J, the gap between germline ends came to 19 bases. The CDR3 coding sequence is TGTGCCAGCAGTCACATACTAGACAGTTTCAACGAGCAGTACTTC. Protein product: CASSHILDSFNEQYF.

This chain joins TRBV4-1 and TRBJ2-1; 7 bases are shared with TRBD2. The V gene end was trimmed by 1 base and the J gene end by 4 bases; junction bases not matched to a gene: 13. The CDR3 spans 18 residues. CDR1 is MGHRA, CDR2 YSYEKL, per germline. The DNA of the CDR3 is TGCGCCAGCAGCCAAGCTGGGGGAAGCGGGATTGGTTACAATGAGCAGTTCTTC. This encodes CASSQAGGSGIGYNEQFF.

This clonotype appeared once. V usage is TRBV28 and J usage is TRBJ2-5; tentatively, D is TRBD1 (5 bases). Trimming left V 6 bases short and J 2 bases short, with 19 bases between. The CDR3 loop spans 16 amino acids. Germline V gene data show CDR1 as MDHEN and CDR2 as SYDVKM. CDR3 DNA sequence: TGTGCCAGCAGACCACAATCGACAGTTACACAAGAGACCCAGTACTTC. The encoded protein is CASRPQSTVTQETQYF.

This clonotype has a count of ten or more. V gene TRBV29-1 combines with J gene TRBJ2-5; 11 nucleotides match TRBD1. Germline lookup yields CDR1 SQVTM and CDR2 ANQGSEA. The CDR3 length is 14 residues. Unmatched junction bases numbered 4, after V lost 3 bases and J lost 4 bases. The CDR3 reads CSVDGQGARETQYF. CDR3 sequence (DNA): TGCAGCGTTGACGGACAGGGGGCGAGAGAGACCCAGTACTTC.

In this sample, this clonotype turned up many times. The chain links TRBV20-1 to TRBJ1-1; D is unresolved. Germline-derived CDR1 and CDR2 are DFQATT and SNEGSKA (reference sequence). This CDR3 is 11 amino acids long. V was pared by 4 bases and J by 5 bases, with 8 bases between. CDR3 DNA sequence: TGCAGTGCTATTATTTCAACTGAAGCTTTCTTT. Translation gives CSAIISTEAFF.

There are a few counts of this clonotype. This chain links TRBV9 with TRBJ1-1; 10 bases map to TRBD1. CDR3 size: 15 residues. With V trimmed by 0 bases and J by 5 bases, 4 bases remained unmatched. Germline V gene sequence: CDR1 SGDLS, CDR2 YYNGEE. In nucleotides, the CDR3 is TGTGCCAGCAGCGTAGGACCGGGACAGGGGACTGAAGCTTTCTTT. Encoded protein: CASSVGPGQGTEAFF.

This clonotype was seen only a few times. The rearrangement links TRBV6-1 to TRBJ2-7, with D possibly matching TRBD2 (5 bases). This CDR3 contains 14 residues. With 5 bases removed from V and 0 bases from J, the gap between germline ends came to 11 bases. The germline CDR1 and CDR2 sequences are MNHNS and SASEGT. For the CDR3, the DNA is TGTGCCAGCAGTAGTGGGAGCAACTCCTACGAGCAGTACTTC. Its translation: CASSSGSNSYEQYF.

V gene TRBV5-1 combines with J gene TRBJ1-2; D unclear. The CDR3 runs 16 residues. V lost 4 bases, J lost 4 bases, and 20 bases lay in between. Germline V gene data show CDR1 as SGHRS and CDR2 as YFSETQ. CDR3 DNA sequence: TGCGCCAGCAGCAGGAGTCGAGTGGTCGATTCCTATGGCTACACCTTC. Residues: CASSRSRVVDSYGYTF.

The rearrangement uses TRBV29-1 and TRBJ2-3; 8 positions agree with TRBD2. The CDR3 contains 15 residues. The V and J ends lost 2 bases and 3 bases, in that order; junction bases with no gene match: 7. Germline V gene data show CDR1 as SQVTM and CDR2 as ANQGSEA. The CDR3 DNA is TGCAGCGTTGAACGGGGTAGCGGGAAGACAGATACGCAGTATTTT. Protein sequence: CSVERGSGKTDTQYF.

The chain is built from TRBV28 and TRBJ1-2; TRBD1 agrees at 9 bases. V dropped 5 bases and J dropped 7; count of bases not matched to a gene: 14. The V gene's germline CDR1 is MDHEN and CDR2 SYDVKM. The CDR3 runs to 16 residues. The DNA for the CDR3 is TGTGCCAGCAGTGGACTCCGGGACAGGGAATGGGGTGGCTACACCTTC. It specifies CASSGLRDREWGGYTF.

There are many counts of this clonotype. V is TRBV2 and J is TRBJ2-2, with unresolved D. Deletions cut 3 bases from V and 3 bases from J, with 11 bases between. The CDR3 contains 15 residues. Germline values: CDR1 SNHLY, CDR2 FYNNEI. As DNA, the CDR3 is TGTGCCAGCAGTGAGGAAAGGGTCGACACCGGGGAGCTGTTTTTT. Translated, it gives CASSEERVDTGELFF.

This clonotype appeared many times. The genes are TRBV12-3 or TRBV12-4 and TRBJ2-5, with D possibly being TRBD2 (5 bases). Trimming stripped 6 bases from V and 5 bases from J, with 10 bases between. CDR3 size: 12 residues. The CDR3 loop is CASRQRRETQYF. The CDR3 region has the DNA TGTGCCAGCAGGCAGCGGCGGGAGACCCAGTACTTC.

The chain combines TRBV28 with TRBJ2-2, with D maybe TRBD2 (5 bases). V lost 9 bases and J 1 base, leaving 9 bases between the germline ends. The germline V gene encodes CDR1 MDHEN and CDR2 SYDVKM. The CDR3 runs to 13 residues. The CDR3 protein is CASTRQNTGELFF. CDR3 DNA sequence: TGTGCCAGTACTAGACAGAACACCGGGGAGCTGTTTTTT.

There are many counts of this clonotype. The chain has TRBV6-5 and TRBJ2-3; 9 nucleotides match TRBD1. Trimming took 6 bases from V and 14 from J; bases not matched to a gene: 12. The germline V gene has CDR1 MNHEY and CDR2 SVGAGI. The CDR3 is 13 amino acids. As DNA, the CDR3 is TGTGCCAGCAGCCCCTACGGACAGGGGACGAGGTATTTT. It yields the protein CASSPYGQGTRYF.

The sample holds a few counts of this clonotype. The chain uses TRBV12-3 or TRBV12-4 and TRBJ2-5; D perhaps matches TRBD2 (7 bases). This CDR3 contains 15 residues. Trimming removed 3 bases at V and 3 bases at J, with 14 bases between. DNA of the CDR3: TGTGCCAGCAGTTTGGGGGGGCGTTACGAAGAGACCCAGTACTTC. It yields the protein CASSLGGRYEETQYF.

This chain uses TRBV24-1 with TRBJ2-3; D not certain. CDR3 length: 14 residues. Germline V lookup: CDR1 KGHDR, CDR2 SFDVKD. V was cut by 10 bases and J by 0 bases, with 13 bases left in between. The CDR3 coding sequence is TGTGCCACTCAAGAAGAAGGTAGCACAGATACGCAGTATTTT. Its translation is CATQEEGSTDTQYF.

This clonotype was found a few times. This chain joins TRBV30 and TRBJ2-3; 9 bases map to TRBD2. The CDR3 contains 15 residues. V lost 1 base, J lost 6 bases, and 8 bases stayed unmatched. The germline V gene encodes CDR1 GTSNPN and CDR2 SVGIG (reference sequence). The DNA for the CDR3 is TGTGCCTGGAGTGGAGGAGCGGGAGGCCCCGATACGCAGTATTTT. Encoded protein: CAWSGGAGGPDTQYF.

In DNA, the CDR3 is TGTGCCAGCAGCTTAGGCAGTCCCCAGCCCGGGGAGCTGTTTTTT. Its translation: CASSLGSPQPGELFF. The chain carries TRBV11-2 and TRBJ2-2, with unresolved D. Germline values: CDR1 SGHAT, CDR2 FQNNGV. The CDR3 is made up of 15 amino acids. The V end lost 1 base, the J end lost 6 bases, and 12 bases lay between the germline ends. Full variable domain (rest looked up from reference TRBV11-2 and TRBJ2-2): EAGVAQSPRYKIIEKRQSVAFWCNPISGHATLYWYQQILGQGPKLLIQFQNNGVVDDSQLPKDRFSAERLKGVDSTLKIQPAKLEDSAVYLCASSLGSPQPGELFFGEGSRLTVL.

The gene calls are TRBV4-3 and TRBJ2-3; D remains unclear. V shed 0 bases and J shed 3 bases, with 13 bases lying between them. The germline V gene has CDR1 LGHNA and CDR2 YSLEER. The CDR3 has 16 residues. CDR3 sequence (DNA): TGCGCCAGCAGCCAAGATTTTGGCGGTCGGACAGATACGCAGTATTTT. Amino acid sequence: CASSQDFGGRTDTQYF.

This clonotype was detected many times. The V gene is TRBV20-1, the J gene TRBJ2-3, with 7 bases matching TRBD1. The CDR3 runs 15 residues. The V gene's germline CDR1 is DFQATT and CDR2 SNEGSKA (reference sequence). J gave up 1 base and V 1 base, and 5 bases lay outside the gene matches. CDR3 coding DNA: TGCAGTGCTAGAGTACCTACAGGGGGCACAGATACGCAGTATTTT. It codes for CSARVPTGGTDTQYF.

The chain carries TRBV20-1 and TRBJ2-5, with a possible D match to TRBD2 (6 bases). There are 15 residues in the CDR3. Trimming pared 0 bases from V and 4 bases from J, leaving 15 bases between. Germline values: CDR1 DFQATT, CDR2 SNEGSKA (reference sequence). CDR3 DNA: TGCAGTGCTAGAGATTTACGGCGGGGCGTAGAGACCCAGTACTTC. Its protein is CSARDLRRGVETQYF.

About this clonotype itself: A read error may explain this, as a much larger clone is one base away. V usage is TRBV20-1 and J usage is TRBJ2-7; D is possibly TRBD1 (5 bases). Between the trimmed V and J ends, which lost 3 bases and 1 base, there was a span of 10 bases. This CDR3 spans 13 amino acids. CDR1 and CDR2 from the germline V gene are DFQATT and SNEGSKA (reference sequence). The CDR3 is CSARLAGSYEQYV. CDR3 coding DNA: TGCAGTGCTAGGTTGGCAGGGTCCTACGAGCAGTACGTC.